The 8 T cell receptor beta chains below were found in one sample sequenced in a study of T cells in localized non-small cell lung cancer. TCRdb's copy holds only in-frame clones and misses some; the assay was immunoSEQ multiplex PCR. The table has thousands of clones, more than 20% seen once. Source: lung tumor tissue, taken before any cancer treatment. These receptors were taken from a man between 40 and 70 years old with stage II lung adenocarcinoma.

The genes are TRBV11-3 and TRBJ2-2; 9 bases agree with TRBD2. Germline assignment: CDR1 SGHNT and CDR2 YENEEA. The CDR3 contains 15 residues. The V and J ends lost 5 bases and 2 bases, in that order; junction bases with no gene match: 3. The CDR3 spells CASSETSGNTGELFF. The CDR3 DNA sequence: TGTGCCAGCAGCGAGACTAGCGGTAACACCGGGGAGCTGTTTTTT.

J is TRBJ1-2 and V is TRBV30, with D uncertain. V lost 0 bases to trimming and J lost 6 bases, with 8 bases between them. The germline V gene has CDR1 GTSNPN and CDR2 SVGIG (reference sequence). The CDR3 covers 12 residues. CDR3 in DNA: TGTGCCTGGAGTGTAACTGGGGATGGCTACACCTTC. Residues: CAWSVTGDGYTF.

By proportion, this clone is medium-sized. The rearrangement uses TRBV11-3 and TRBJ1-5, with D possibly matching TRBD1 (5 bases). Germline values: CDR1 SGHNT, CDR2 YENEEA. The CDR3 extends over 14 amino acids. Trimming took 3 bases from V and 9 from J, leaving 15 bases between them. CDR3 region: CASSLGRDSGPQHF. In DNA, the CDR3 is TGTGCCAGCAGCTTGGGCAGAGACAGTGGGCCCCAGCATTTT.

The chain links TRBV19 to TRBJ1-1; 8 nucleotides align to TRBD1. J was trimmed by 8 bases and V by 3 bases; bases with no gene match: 2. Germline V CDR1 and CDR2: LNHDA, SQIVND (reference sequence). CDR3 size: 12 residues. CDR3 amino acids: CASSIGQGEAFF. The CDR3 bases are TGTGCCAGTAGTATCGGACAGGGAGAAGCTTTCTTT.

The rearrangement uses TRBV19 and TRBJ1-2; 7 bases line up with TRBD1. CDR1 LNHDA and CDR2 SQIVND come from the germline V gene (reference sequence). The CDR3 runs to 13 residues. With 6 bases clipped from V and 6 bases from J, the junction kept 7 bases outside the gene matches. The CDR3 protein is CASSITGENGYTF. CDR3 sequence (DNA): TGTGCCAGTAGCATTACAGGGGAGAATGGCTACACCTTC. Full variable domain (remainder filled in from reference TRBV19 and TRBJ1-2): DGGITQSPKYLFRKEGQNVTLSCEQNLNHDAMYWYRQDPGQGLRLIYYSQIVNDFQKGDIAEGYSVSREKKESFPLTVTSAQKNPTAFYLCASSITGENGYTFGSGTRLTVV.

This clone was detected a few times. V is TRBV6-8 and J is TRBJ2-7; possibly TRBD1 or TRBD2 for D (5 bases each). CDR1 is MNHGY, CDR2 SAAAGT, per germline. Between the trimmed V and J ends, which lost 2 bases and 3 bases, there was a span of 11 bases. CDR3 length equals 14 residues. The CDR3 loop reads CASSYDPGGYEQYF. In DNA, the CDR3 is TGTGCCAGCAGTTACGACCCTGGGGGCTACGAGCAGTACTTC.

This clone was seen a handful of times. The V and J genes are TRBV9 and TRBJ2-3; D unresolved. The CDR3 is made up of 16 amino acids. V was cut by 6 bases and J by 0 bases, with 17 bases left in between. The germline V gene has CDR1 SGDLS and CDR2 YYNGEE. CDR3 bases: TGTGCCAGCACCCTAGGGTCAGATTTAAGCACAGATACGCAGTATTTT. It yields the protein CASTLGSDLSTDTQYF.

The chain couples TRBV11-3 to TRBJ1-6; the match to TRBD1 covers 9 bases. The CDR3 has 14 amino acids. The trim removed 3 bases at V and 8 bases at J, leaving 2 bases unmatched. The germline gives CDR1 SGHNT, CDR2 YENEEA. The CDR3 nucleotides are TGTGCCAGCAGCTTGGGGGACAGGGATTCACCCCTCCACTTT. Its protein is CASSLGDRDSPLHF.